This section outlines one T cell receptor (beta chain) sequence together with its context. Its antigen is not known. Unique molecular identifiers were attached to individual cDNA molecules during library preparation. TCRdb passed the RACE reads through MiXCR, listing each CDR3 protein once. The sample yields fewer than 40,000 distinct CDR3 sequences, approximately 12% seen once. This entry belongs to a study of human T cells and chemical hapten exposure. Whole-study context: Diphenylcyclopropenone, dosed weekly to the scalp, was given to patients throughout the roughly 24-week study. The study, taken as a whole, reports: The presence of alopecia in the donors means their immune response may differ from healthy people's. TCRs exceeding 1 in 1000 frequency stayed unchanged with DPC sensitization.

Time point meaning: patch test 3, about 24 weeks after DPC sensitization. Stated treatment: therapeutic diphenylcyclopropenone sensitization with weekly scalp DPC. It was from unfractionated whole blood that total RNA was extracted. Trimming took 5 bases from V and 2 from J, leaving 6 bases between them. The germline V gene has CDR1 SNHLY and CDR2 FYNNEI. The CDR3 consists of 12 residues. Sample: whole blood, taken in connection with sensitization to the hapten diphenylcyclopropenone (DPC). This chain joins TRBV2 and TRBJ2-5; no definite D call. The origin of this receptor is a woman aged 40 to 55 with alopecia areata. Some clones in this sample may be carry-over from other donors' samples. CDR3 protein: CASSTEQETQYF. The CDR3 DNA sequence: TGTGCCAGCAGTACGGAGCAAGAGACCCAGTACTTC.